This TCR beta chain was captured by sequencing in a study of cytomegalovirus exposure and HLA in healthy donors. Points from the study as a whole: According to an earlier analysis, most TCR beta V segments yielded productive rearrangements about 87% or about 30% of the time.

In the PCR, 60 Vbeta and 13 Jbeta primers were used. Produced via immunoSEQ multiplex PCR; TCRdb's table is partial and in-frame only. The profile shows approximately 160,000 clones, 84% of them singletons. This clone was recorded only once. Its specificity is not known. Per germline, CDR1 SGHRS and CDR2 YFSETQ. The CDR3 loop spans 16 amino acids. J was trimmed by 6 bases and V by 3 bases; bases with no gene match: 11. The sequence was obtained from a boy between 2 and 15 years old in good health and CMV-seronegative. V usage is TRBV5-1 and J usage is TRBJ2-2; 7 nucleotides agree with TRBD1. Sequencing was performed on PBMCs. This chain's CDR3 is CASSSTTGRYAGELFF. CDR3 nucleotides: TGCGCCAGCAGCTCCACGACAGGGCGTTACGCCGGGGAGCTGTTTTTT.